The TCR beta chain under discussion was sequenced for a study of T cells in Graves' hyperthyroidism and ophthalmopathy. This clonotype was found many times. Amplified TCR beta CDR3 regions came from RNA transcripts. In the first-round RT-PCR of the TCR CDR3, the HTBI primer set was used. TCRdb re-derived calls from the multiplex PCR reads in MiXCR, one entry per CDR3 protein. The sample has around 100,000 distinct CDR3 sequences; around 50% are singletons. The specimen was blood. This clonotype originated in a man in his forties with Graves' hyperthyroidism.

The CDR3 reads CASSFSGGEETQYF. In DNA form, the CDR3 reads TGTGCCAGCAGTTTTAGCGGGGGGGAAGAGACCCAGTACTTC. V usage is TRBV12-3 or TRBV12-4 and J usage is TRBJ2-5, with 11 bases fitting TRBD2. The length of the CDR3 is 14 residues. V was pared by 3 bases and J by 3 bases, with 0 bases of the junction left unmatched.